Listed here are 24 T cell receptor beta chains from one sample, sequenced in a study of blood T cell repertoires in COVID-19. TCRdb keeps only in-frame clones here, not all; method: immunoSEQ multiplex PCR. This table holds roughly 70,000 clones, over 60% found once. Material for sequencing was peripheral blood. The source is a man in his sixties with COVID-19, enrolled during active disease.

V gene TRBV15 combines with J gene TRBJ2-5; 7 bases match TRBD2. Germline trimming cut 6 bases from V and 9 bases from J; bases unmatched to any gene: 7. This CDR3 has 12 amino acids. Germline CDR1 reads LNHNV; CDR2 reads YYDKDF (reference sequence). CDR3 in DNA: TGTGCCACCAGGGACGGGAGCGGGGCCCAGTACTTC. Encoded protein: CATRDGSGAQYF.

Worth noting for this clone: The same CDR3 arises from other DNA sequences in this sample as well. The CDR3 region has the DNA TGTGCCAGCAGTTTCCGGACAGCTTACGAGCAGTACTTC. It is translated as CASSFRTAYEQYF. The V call is TRBV12-3 or TRBV12-4, the J call TRBJ2-7, with D perhaps TRBD1 (6 bases). CDR3 length: 13 residues. V lost 3 bases to trimming and J lost 4 bases, with 10 bases between them.

V gene TRBV7-7 combines with J gene TRBJ2-7; TRBD1 is a possible D gene (6 bases). From germline, CDR1 is SSHAT and CDR2 FNYEAQ (reference sequence). The CDR3 is 14 amino acids. Trimming stripped 4 bases from V and 3 bases from J, with 13 bases between. The CDR3 sequence is CASSSWQGSYEQYF. The CDR3 bases are TGTGCCAGCAGCTCCTGGCAGGGGAGCTACGAGCAGTACTTC.

V and J are TRBV4-2 and TRBJ1-1, with TRBD1 matching 11 bases. Unmatched junction bases numbered 6, after V lost 3 bases and J lost 3 bases. This CDR3 comprises 16 residues. Germline-derived CDR1 and CDR2 are LGHNA and YNFKEQ. The CDR3 bases are TGTGCCAGCAGCCACCTAGGACAGGGGGCGGACACTGAAGCTTTCTTT. The encoded protein is CASSHLGQGADTEAFF.

The rearrangement uses TRBV11-3 and TRBJ2-1; TRBD2 agrees at 11 bases. The CDR3 totals 15 residues. J lost 4 bases, V lost 5 bases, and 4 bases had no gene match. Per germline, CDR1 SGHNT and CDR2 YENEEA. DNA for the CDR3: TGTGCCAGCAGCCCAGGGACTAGCGGATACAATGAGCAGTTCTTC. It yields the protein CASSPGTSGYNEQFF.

This clone showed up just once. The V call is TRBV19, the J call TRBJ1-5; TRBD1 might be the D (6 bases). CDR3 length: 17 amino acids. The ends were cut back, 6 bases at V and 0 bases at J, with 18 bases in the middle. Germline V lookup: CDR1 LNHDA, CDR2 SQIVND (reference sequence). CDR3 sequence: CASRPYGTLYSNQPQHF. The CDR3 DNA is TGTGCCAGTAGGCCTTACGGGACACTTTATAGCAATCAGCCCCAGCATTTT.

The V call is TRBV5-5, the J call TRBJ1-1; weak D call: TRBD1 (5 bases). V was cut by 3 bases and J by 1 base, with 10 bases left in between. Germline CDR1 and CDR2: SGHKS and YYEKEE (reference sequence). This CDR3 spans 14 amino acids. The CDR3 here is CASSSPGSNTEAFF. The CDR3, as DNA: TGTGCCAGCAGCTCTCCAGGGTCGAACACTGAAGCTTTCTTT.

The chain combines TRBV6-5 with TRBJ2-7; D is ambiguous. V was trimmed by 5 bases and J by 1 base, leaving 12 bases between them. The germline V gene encodes CDR1 MNHEY and CDR2 SVGAGI. The CDR3 sequence is 14 residues long. CDR3 sequence: CASSPLIESYEQYF. The CDR3 nucleotides read TGTGCCAGCAGTCCCCTGATTGAGTCCTACGAGCAGTACTTC.

This clone has a count of ten or more. J is TRBJ2-7 and V is TRBV5-1, with D tentatively TRBD2 (5 bases). The CDR3 has 13 residues. Germline CDR1 is SGHRS and CDR2 is YFSETQ. Trimming removed 3 bases from V and 3 bases from J, with 10 bases in between. The CDR3 protein is CASSSGIIYEQYF. CDR3 nucleotides: TGCGCCAGCAGCTCCGGGATTATCTACGAGCAGTACTTC.

This clone has a count of ten or more. The rearrangement links TRBV7-9 to TRBJ2-7, with TRBD1 identical over 9 bases. Looked up from germline, CDR1 is SEHNR and CDR2 is FQNEAQ (reference sequence). This CDR3 contains 14 residues. J was trimmed by 6 bases and V by 5 bases; bases with no gene match: 8. The CDR3 bases are TGTGCCAGCAGCACACAACAGGGGGCTGGCGAGCAGTACTTC. Its translation is CASSTQQGAGEQYF.

The V call is TRBV7-2, the J call TRBJ1-4; TRBD1 aligns across 8 bases. The CDR3 extends over 13 amino acids. Germline V gives CDR1 SGHTA, CDR2 FQGNSA. J gave up 8 bases and V 4 bases, and 3 bases lay outside the gene matches. The CDR3 sequence: CASSSGQGEKLFF. The CDR3 DNA reads TGTGCCAGCAGCTCCGGACAGGGAGAAAAACTGTTTTTT.

This chain joins TRBV5-1 and TRBJ1-1, with TRBD1 as a possible D gene (5 bases). This CDR3 has 14 residues. The V and J ends lost 0 bases and 4 bases respectively, with 10 bases between them. Germline V gene lookup returns CDR1 SGHRS and CDR2 YFSETQ. The CDR3 spells CASSLVGVGTEAFF. The DNA for the CDR3 is TGCGCCAGCAGCTTGGTAGGGGTTGGCACTGAAGCTTTCTTT.

The chain is built from TRBV9 and TRBJ2-1; no clear D. The CDR3 is 13 amino acids. Germline loops: CDR1 SGDLS, CDR2 YYNGEE. Deletions cut 3 bases from V and 10 bases from J, with 14 bases between. CDR3 nucleotide sequence: TGTGCCAGCAGCGAGGAGTTTGGCTTGGAGCAGTTCTTC. It encodes CASSEEFGLEQFF.

V gene TRBV3-1 (or the pseudogene TRBV3-2) combines with J gene TRBJ2-7; 7 positions match TRBD2. In germline, CDR1 is LGHDT, CDR2 YNNKEL (reference sequence). This CDR3 contains 15 residues. J lost 7 bases, V lost 1 base, and 10 bases had no gene match. The CDR3 spells CASSQGSSGIREQYF. CDR3 nucleotides: TGTGCCAGCAGCCAAGGATCGAGCGGGATAAGGGAGCAGTACTTC.

The chain has TRBV7-3 and TRBJ2-3, with 7 bases fitting TRBD1. Germline CDR1 SGHTA, CDR2 FQGTGA. This CDR3 has 17 residues. V was clipped by 0 bases and J by 4 bases; unmatched bases: 10. The DNA of the CDR3 is TGTGCCAGCAGCTTAACCCCACAGGGGTCGTGGTCAGATACGCAGTATTTT. It is translated as CASSLTPQGSWSDTQYF.

The CDR3 sequence is CASSFGRENEQFF. Written as DNA, the CDR3 is TGTGCCAGCAGCTTTGGACGGGAGAATGAGCAGTTCTTC. The rearrangement links TRBV11-1 to TRBJ2-1, with D maybe TRBD2 (6 bases). The germline CDR1 and CDR2 sequences are SGHAT and FQDESV (reference sequence). The CDR3 length is 13 residues. V lost 3 bases and J 7 bases, leaving 10 bases between the germline ends.

The J gene is TRBJ2-5, the V gene TRBV11-2, with 7 bases matching TRBD1. CDR3 length: 13 residues. The ends lost 4 bases at V and 3 bases at J; junction bases unmatched: 2. Germline V gene data show CDR1 as SGHAT and CDR2 as FQNNGV. The CDR3 loop is CASSSGQKETQYF. CDR3 sequence (DNA): TGTGCCAGCAGCTCGGGACAGAAAGAGACCCAGTACTTC.

The rearrangement links TRBV6-4 to TRBJ2-4; 8 nucleotides agree with TRBD2. The CDR3 spans 13 residues. Trimming took 8 bases from V and 6 from J; bases not matched to a gene: 6. Germline loops: CDR1 MRHNA, CDR2 SNTAGT. The CDR3 nucleotides read TGTGCCAGCCTTAGCGGGGCCCGAAACATTCAGTACTTC. Residues: CASLSGARNIQYF.

This chain connects TRBV7-2 to TRBJ2-1; TRBD2 might be the D (6 bases). This CDR3 is built from 14 residues. Germline CDR1 SGHTA, CDR2 FQGNSA. V was pared by 5 bases and J by 5 bases, with 13 bases between. The CDR3 nucleotides are TGTGCCAGCAGCAGCCCCCGGGGGAACAATGAGCAGTTCTTC. This gives the protein CASSSPRGNNEQFF.

This clone was picked up many times. V is TRBV13 and J is TRBJ2-7; 11 bases agree with TRBD2. The CDR3 contains 16 residues. Germline CDR1 is PRHDT and CDR2 is FYEKMQ (reference sequence). Trimming removed 5 bases from V and 5 bases from J; junction bases left unmatched: 11. CDR3 in amino acids: CASSTQYSGGGHEQYF. CDR3 DNA: TGTGCCAGCAGCACCCAGTATAGCGGGGGGGGCCACGAGCAGTACTTC.

In its sample, this clone was seen many times. The genes are TRBV20-1 and TRBJ2-1; D is unclear. CDR1 is DFQATT and CDR2 is SNEGSKA in the germline V gene (reference sequence). Trimming stripped 2 bases from V and 5 bases from J, with 4 bases between. The CDR3 runs to 11 residues. The CDR3 protein is CSARINNEQFF. Written as DNA, the CDR3 is TGCAGTGCTAGAATTAACAATGAGCAGTTCTTC.

The chain couples TRBV30 to TRBJ2-7; TRBD2 matches 14 bases. Germline V gene lookup returns CDR1 GTSNPN and CDR2 SVGIG (reference sequence). The CDR3 runs to 14 residues. V lost 6 bases, J lost 4 bases, and 5 bases stayed unmatched. CDR3 in amino acids: CACRLAGGHYEQYF. CDR3 bases: TGTGCCTGCAGACTAGCGGGGGGGCATTACGAGCAGTACTTC.

The V and J genes are TRBV4-1 and TRBJ1-1; D not resolved. The CDR3 is 17 amino acids. Trimming shortened V by 0 bases and J by 0 bases, and 14 bases separated the two germline ends. Per the germline V gene, CDR1 is MGHRA and CDR2 is YSYEKL. The CDR3 DNA is TGCGCCAGCAGCCAAGATGTGGCAGGTAACATGAACACTGAAGCTTTCTTT. This encodes CASSQDVAGNMNTEAFF.

V and J are TRBV5-1 and TRBJ2-3; D may be TRBD1 (5 bases). The V and J ends lost 5 bases and 0 bases respectively, with 13 bases between them. CDR3 size: 15 residues. Germline values: CDR1 SGHRS, CDR2 YFSETQ. CDR3 protein: CASRSLGQSTDTQYF. As DNA, the CDR3 is TGCGCCAGCAGATCCCTCGGACAAAGCACAGATACGCAGTATTTT.